This is a list of T cell receptor beta chains from one sample in a study of CD8+CD57+ T cells in acquired aplastic anemia. TCRdb reprocessed the reads via MiXCR and lists one record per CDR3 protein. This sample has about 81,000 distinct CDR3 sequences, with around 44% found just once. The sequencing sample was made of sorted CD4+, CD8+, or CD8+CD57+ T cells (not recorded which) from PBMCs. These receptors all stem from a human donor in good health, serving as a control. CDR3s include the opening cysteine and the closing phenylalanine or tryptophan. D genes are given only for firm matches. Some rows have no size entry. The others give once, few or many, or a class for an expanded clone.

size: -; V: TRBV19; D: -; J: TRBJ2-7; CDR3: CASSSRAPAYEQYF; DNA: TGTGCCAGTAGTTCCAGGGCACCAGCCTACGAGCAGTACTTC
size: many; V: TRBV20-1; D: TRBD2; J: TRBJ2-3; CDR3: CSARDGLAGYTDTQYF; DNA: TGCAGTGCTAGAGATGGGCTAGCGGGTTACACAGATACGCAGTATTTT
size: few; V: TRBV12-3/TRBV12-4; D: -; J: TRBJ1-1; CDR3: CASSRKGGTEAFF; DNA: TGTGCCAGCAGTCGCAAGGGGGGAACTGAAGCTTTCTTT
size: many; V: TRBV7-6; D: TRBD1; J: TRBJ1-3; CDR3: CASSLGPTGEAGNTIYF; DNA: TGTGCCAGCAGCTTAGGGCCCACAGGGGAGGCTGGAAACACCATATATTTT
size: many; V: TRBV19; D: -; J: TRBJ2-2; CDR3: CASSTPGELFF; DNA: TGTGCCAGTAGTACCCCAGGGGAGCTGTTTTTT
size: -; V: TRBV10-3; D: TRBD1; J: TRBJ2-1; CDR3: CAISGTDRGAGNEQFF; DNA: TGTGCCATCAGTGGGACGGACAGGGGCGCAGGCAATGAGCAGTTCTTC
size: -; V: TRBV2; D: TRBD2; J: TRBJ2-7; CDR3: CASSDIPGRAYEQYF; DNA: TGTGCCAGCAGTGATATCCCAGGGAGGGCCTACGAGCAGTACTTC
size: few; V: TRBV7-2; D: -; J: TRBJ2-7; CDR3: CASCWRQAYEQYF; DNA: TGTGCCAGCTGCTGGCGGCAGGCCTACGAGCAGTACTTC
size: many; V: TRBV27; D: -; J: TRBJ1-5; CDR3: CASSFGGSNQPQHF; DNA: TGTGCCAGCAGTTTTGGGGGAAGCAATCAGCCCCAGCATTTT
size: -; V: TRBV15; D: -; J: TRBJ2-7; CDR3: CATSRGGLTNEQYF; DNA: TGTGCCACCAGCAGAGGGGGGTTAACCAACGAGCAGTACTTC
size: many; V: TRBV4-2; D: -; J: TRBJ1-6; CDR3: CASSQEETVSSYNSPLHF; DNA: TGTGCCAGCAGCCAAGAGGAGACAGTTAGCTCCTATAATTCACCCCTCCACTTT
size: many; V: TRBV10-3; D: TRBD1; J: TRBJ1-4; CDR3: CATRPDQGASNEKLFF; DNA: TGTGCCACCCGTCCCGACCAGGGGGCAAGTAATGAAAAACTGTTTTTT
size: -; V: TRBV7-6; D: -; J: TRBJ1-5; CDR3: CASSLATILEPQHF; DNA: TGTGCCAGCAGCTTAGCTACTATACTCGAGCCCCAGCATTTT
size: -; V: TRBV25-1; D: TRBD1; J: TRBJ1-2; CDR3: CASSTGALGYTF; DNA: TGTGCCAGCAGTACAGGGGCCCTCGGCTACACCTTC
size: -; V: TRBV10-3; D: -; J: TRBJ1-2; CDR3: CAISPSQGYGYTF; DNA: TGTGCCATCAGCCCGAGTCAGGGTTATGGCTACACCTTC
size: -; V: TRBV6-5; D: -; J: TRBJ2-1; CDR3: CASSYNSYNEQFF; DNA: TGTGCCAGCAGTTATAACAGCTACAATGAGCAGTTCTTC
size: -; V: TRBV5-4; D: -; J: TRBJ2-2; CDR3: CASSFQGSGELFF; DNA: TGTGCCAGCAGCTTTCAGGGTTCGGGGGAGCTGTTTTTT
size: few; V: TRBV6-5; D: -; J: TRBJ1-1; CDR3: CASSGGTPTEAFF; DNA: TGTGCCAGCAGTGGCGGGACTCCCACTGAAGCTTTCTTT
size: -; V: TRBV24-1; D: -; J: TRBJ2-3; CDR3: CATSVRGSTDTQYF; DNA: TGTGCCACCAGTGTGAGAGGGAGCACAGATACGCAGTATTTT
size: -; V: TRBV20-1; D: TRBD2; J: TRBJ2-1; CDR3: CSARVVRLAGGPIIDEQFF; DNA: TGCAGTGCTAGAGTGGTCCGACTAGCGGGAGGGCCCATAATCGATGAGCAGTTCTTC
size: many; V: TRBV10-3; D: TRBD1; J: TRBJ1-1; CDR3: CAISDPGQGGTEAFF; DNA: TGTGCCATCAGTGACCCGGGACAGGGGGGCACTGAAGCTTTCTTT
size: few; V: TRBV30; D: -; J: TRBJ1-2; CDR3: CAWSGIGDSYGYTF; DNA: TGTGCCTGGAGTGGTATCGGGGATTCCTATGGCTACACCTTC
size: -; V: TRBV11-1; D: TRBD2; J: TRBJ2-3; CDR3: CASSSTAVAGDTQYF; DNA: TGTGCCAGCAGTTCAACGGCGGTAGCGGGTGATACGCAGTATTTT
size: -; V: TRBV10-3; D: -; J: TRBJ1-2; CDR3: CAISGETGSQYGYTF; DNA: TGTGCCATCAGCGGAGAGACAGGTTCCCAATATGGCTACACCTTC
size: many; V: TRBV29-1; D: TRBD2; J: TRBJ2-1; CDR3: CSVGGGGNEQFF; DNA: TGCAGCGTGGGGGGGGGGGGTAATGAGCAGTTCTTC
size: -; V: TRBV4-1; D: -; J: TRBJ1-1; CDR3: CASSQETSAPYEAFF; DNA: TGCGCCAGCAGCCAAGAAACAAGCGCTCCTTACGAAGCTTTCTTT
size: many; V: TRBV7-2; D: -; J: TRBJ2-3; CDR3: CASSLSGPGSGTDTQYF; DNA: TGTGCCAGCAGCTTATCTGGTCCCGGGTCCGGCACAGATACGCAGTATTTT
size: many; V: TRBV29-1; D: TRBD1; J: TRBJ2-7; CDR3: CSVEAGRGQGYEQYF; DNA: TGCAGCGTTGAAGCCGGCCGGGGACAGGGGTACGAGCAGTACTTC
size: -; V: TRBV7-2; D: -; J: TRBJ2-7; CDR3: CASRGGPSYEQYF; DNA: TGTGCCAGCAGGGGGGGCCCTTCCTACGAGCAGTACTTC
size: many; V: TRBV11-2; D: -; J: TRBJ2-7; CDR3: CASSFGGGGHEQYF; DNA: TGTGCCAGCAGCTTCGGGGGTGGGGGCCACGAGCAGTACTTC
size: many; V: TRBV25-1; D: -; J: TRBJ1-2; CDR3: CASSPQGGYGYTF; DNA: TGTGCCAGCAGTCCCCAAGGGGGGTATGGCTACACCTTC
size: -; V: TRBV25-1; D: -; J: TRBJ2-3; CDR3: CASSLRDTQYF; DNA: TGTGCCAGCAGTTTAAGGGATACGCAGTATTTT
size: -; V: TRBV9; D: TRBD1; J: TRBJ1-2; CDR3: CASSVTGTGGLYGYTF; DNA: TGTGCCAGCAGCGTGACCGGGACAGGGGGCCTCTATGGCTACACCTTC
size: -; V: TRBV5-1; D: -; J: TRBJ2-7; CDR3: CASSLLRGYEQYF; DNA: TGCGCCAGCAGCTTGCTCCGGGGATACGAGCAGTACTTC
size: -; V: TRBV2; D: TRBD1; J: TRBJ2-3; CDR3: CASSFSRDRGTDTQYF; DNA: TGTGCCAGCAGTTTTTCCCGGGACAGGGGCACAGATACGCAGTATTTT
size: -; V: TRBV6-5; D: -; J: TRBJ2-5; CDR3: CASSYAERAETQYF; DNA: TGTGCCAGCAGTTACGCCGAGCGAGCGGAGACCCAGTACTTC
size: -; V: TRBV5-1; D: -; J: TRBJ2-3; CDR3: CASSQGLSDADTQYF; DNA: TGCGCCAGCAGCCAAGGCCTCAGTGATGCAGATACGCAGTATTTT
size: many; V: TRBV29-1; D: -; J: TRBJ2-2; CDR3: CSVPRTVNTGELFF; DNA: TGCAGCGTCCCCAGGACAGTGAACACCGGGGAGCTGTTTTTT
size: many; V: TRBV2; D: -; J: TRBJ1-4; CDR3: CASSLLPGVEKLFF; DNA: TGTGCCAGCAGTCTTTTGCCGGGAGTCGAAAAACTGTTTTTT
size: -; V: TRBV3-1; D: -; J: TRBJ1-1; CDR3: CASSQDLTGNTEAFF; DNA: TGTGCCAGCAGCCAAGATCTAACAGGGAACACTGAAGCTTTCTTT
size: -; V: TRBV29-1; D: -; J: TRBJ2-1; CDR3: CSVNGRQAYNEQFF; DNA: TGCAGCGTAAATGGTCGACAGGCGTACAATGAGCAGTTCTTC
size: few; V: TRBV25-1; D: -; J: TRBJ2-1; CDR3: CASSLSGGAAEQFF; DNA: TGTGCCAGCAGTTTATCTGGGGGCGCGGCTGAGCAGTTCTTC
size: few; V: TRBV27; D: TRBD1; J: TRBJ1-2; CDR3: CASSLRTGYGYTF; DNA: TGTGCCAGCAGTTTACGGACAGGTTATGGCTACACCTTC
size: -; V: TRBV15; D: -; J: TRBJ1-6; CDR3: CATSKASAGSPLHF; DNA: TGTGCCACCAGCAAAGCTTCGGCTGGATCACCCCTCCACTTT
size: many; V: TRBV12-5; D: -; J: TRBJ1-6; CDR3: CASAPGIGHSPLHF; DNA: TGTGCTAGTGCCCCAGGAATAGGGCATTCACCCCTCCACTTT
size: many; V: TRBV9; D: -; J: TRBJ1-5; CDR3: CASSVDGGGNQPQHF; DNA: TGTGCCAGCAGCGTAGACGGGGGAGGCAATCAGCCCCAGCATTTT